The text below deals with one TCR beta chain. This entry is derived from a study of blood T cell repertoires in COVID-19. This table comes from immunoSEQ multiplex PCR, and its TCRdb copy is limited to in-frame clones, with some not included. This sample has about 270,000 clones, with approximately 86% found just once. CDR1 is SGHNT and CDR2 is YYREEE in the germline V gene (reference sequence). V gave up 0 bases and J gave up 2 bases, with 17 bases separating them. The CDR3 has 17 residues. The receptor was isolated from a woman in her 70s with COVID-19, enrolled during active disease. The rearrangement joins TRBV5-4 to TRBJ2-5; D might be TRBD1 (5 bases). Material for sequencing was peripheral blood. CDR3 sequence (DNA): TGTGCCAGCAGCTTGGGTACGGGCAGGCAGGGACAAGAGACCCAGTACTTC. Amino acid sequence: CASSLGTGRQGQETQYF.